A single sample gave rise to the 13 T cell receptor beta chains below, sequenced in a study of early T cells in non-severe SARS-CoV-2 infection. MiXCR was run by TCRdb on the 5' RACE reads, yielding one entry per CDR3 protein. The table has around 100,000 distinct CDR3 sequences, around 13% seen once. Sequencing was carried out using whole blood. These receptors were collected from an adult who was a healthcare worker with PCR-confirmed SARS-CoV-2 infection or an uninfected control (not recorded which).

This clonotype was observed a few times. V is TRBV20-1 and J is TRBJ2-1; no reliable D call. Germline CDR1 DFQATT, CDR2 SNEGSKA (reference sequence). The CDR3 is made up of 15 amino acids. Trimming pared 3 bases from V and 8 bases from J, leaving 20 bases between. CDR3: CSASPQLLVSYEQFF. The CDR3 DNA follows: TGCAGTGCTAGTCCACAGCTCTTAGTCTCCTATGAGCAGTTCTTC.

This chain joins TRBV28 and TRBJ1-5; D is undetermined. Germline CDR1 and CDR2: MDHEN and SYDVKM. This CDR3 has 13 residues. Deletions cut 6 bases from V and 8 bases from J, with 14 bases between. The CDR3 DNA reads as TGTGCCAGCAGCTCCTATGTGACGGAGCCCCAGCATTTT. This encodes CASSSYVTEPQHF. Full variable domain (rest looked up from reference TRBV28 and TRBJ1-5): DVKVTQSSRYLVKRTGEKVFLECVQDMDHENMFWYRQDPGLGLRLIYFSYDVKMKEKGDIPEGYSVSREKKERFSLILESASTNQTSMYLCASSSYVTEPQHFGDGTRLSIL.

This clonotype appeared many times. This chain links TRBV5-1 with TRBJ2-3; 8 nucleotides line up with TRBD2. Per the germline V gene, CDR1 is SGHRS and CDR2 is YFSETQ. The CDR3 sequence is 15 residues long. V gave up 4 bases and J gave up 1 base; unmatched junction bases: 5. The CDR3 here is CASSTQTSGTDTQYF. The DNA for the CDR3 is TGCGCCAGCAGCACCCAGACTAGCGGCACAGATACGCAGTATTTT.

This clonotype was recorded a few times. The chain joins TRBV7-9 to TRBJ2-5, with D perhaps TRBD1 (7 bases). Germline loops: CDR1 SEHNR, CDR2 FQNEAQ (reference sequence). This CDR3 is 15 amino acids long. Between the trimmed V and J ends, which lost 1 base and 3 bases, there was a span of 12 bases. CDR3 region: CASSLVRGTEETQYF. The CDR3 DNA reads TGTGCCAGCAGCTTAGTTCGGGGGACAGAAGAGACCCAGTACTTC. Complete variable domain (other parts from reference TRBV7-9 and TRBJ2-5): DTGVSQNPRHKITKRGQNVTFRCDPISEHNRLYWYRQTLGQGPEFLTYFQNEAQLEKSRLLSDRFSAERPKGSFSTLEIQRTEQGDSAMYLCASSLVRGTEETQYFGPGTRLLVL.

The rearrangement uses TRBV4-3 and TRBJ2-7; D not resolved. Germline V gene lookup returns CDR1 LGHNA and CDR2 YSLEER. The CDR3 spans 13 residues. V lost 1 base and J lost 6, with 10 bases in between. The CDR3 spells CASSQGASGEQYF. CDR3 DNA sequence: TGCGCCAGCAGCCAAGGAGCCTCGGGCGAGCAGTACTTC.

This clonotype was counted between two and nine times. V gene TRBV6-5 combines with J gene TRBJ2-7; either TRBD1 or TRBD2 may supply D (6 bases each). This CDR3 has 14 residues. Trimming took 3 bases from V and 5 from J, leaving 14 bases between them. From germline, CDR1 is MNHEY and CDR2 SVGAGI. CDR3 DNA: TGTGCCAGCAGTTATGTGGGGGGCGCAGACGAGCAGTACTTC. Encoded protein: CASSYVGGADEQYF.

The chain combines TRBV18 with TRBJ1-4; D is unclear. The V gene lost 5 bases and the J gene lost 6 bases, with 4 bases spanning the gap. The germline V gene has CDR1 KGHSH and CDR2 LQKENI. The CDR3 covers 11 residues. CDR3 nucleotides: TGTGCCAGCTCATCCGATGAAAAACTGTTTTTT. Amino acid sequence: CASSSDEKLFF.

V gene TRBV7-2 combines with J gene TRBJ2-1; D is undetermined. The CDR3 extends over 15 amino acids. Germline V lookup: CDR1 SGHTA, CDR2 FQGNSA. V lost 5 bases and J lost 9, with 20 bases in between. This CDR3 is CASSPIGWGPVEQFF. CDR3 nucleotides: TGTGCCAGCAGCCCAATTGGGTGGGGTCCGGTTGAGCAGTTCTTC.

This clonotype appeared many times. V gene TRBV5-1 combines with J gene TRBJ1-6, with D uncertain. There are 14 residues in the CDR3. Trimming pared 7 bases from V and 10 bases from J, leaving 18 bases between. Germline V gene lookup returns CDR1 SGHRS and CDR2 YFSETQ. The CDR3 bases are TGCGCCAGCGGCGCGGACGGACTCGGGTCACCCCTCCACTTT. Protein product: CASGADGLGSPLHF. The entire variable domain, with the rest obtained from reference TRBV5-1 and TRBJ1-6, is as follows: KAGVTQTPRYLIKTRGQQVTLSCSPISGHRSVSWYQQTPGQGLQFLFEYFSETQRNKGNFPGRFSGRQFSNSRSEMNVSTLELGDSALYLCASGADGLGSPLHFGNGTRLTVT.

This chain links TRBV7-2 with TRBJ1-1; D is unresolved. The germline V gene encodes CDR1 SGHTA and CDR2 FQGNSA. Trimming stripped 1 base from V and 3 bases from J, with 9 bases between. The CDR3 extends over 14 amino acids. In DNA form, the CDR3 reads TGTGCCAGCAGCTTAGGAATGTGGGACACTGAAGCTTTCTTT. Protein product: CASSLGMWDTEAFF.

This clonotype was recorded many times. This chain links TRBV6-2 or TRBV6-3 with TRBJ2-1; D is possibly TRBD2 (6 bases). CDR1 and CDR2 (germline): MNHEY, SVGEGT. The CDR3 is 15 residues long. V was cut by 6 bases and J by 8 bases, with 20 bases left in between. The CDR3 bases are TGTGCCAGCAGCCCCGGGACTGGGGTCTGGGATGAGCAGTTCTTC. Translated, it gives CASSPGTGVWDEQFF.

This clonotype was detected ten times or more. One end of the junction is discordant with germline, which a read error may explain. The chain couples TRBV20-1 to TRBJ2-1, with D perhaps given as TRBD1 or TRBD2 (5 bases each). From germline, CDR1 is DFQATT and CDR2 SNEGSKA (reference sequence). This CDR3 has 13 residues. CDR3 region: CSAREGTDRGLIF. CDR3 bases: TGCAGTGCTAGAGAAGGGACGGATCGGGGTCTGATCTTC.

About this clonotype itself: One junction end does not reproduce the germline sequence, and a read error may be involved. The rearrangement links TRBV12-3 or TRBV12-4 to TRBJ2-7, with D unclear. This CDR3 is built from 13 residues. The DNA for the CDR3 is TGTGCCAGCACCGACGGCACTATTGGCGAGCAGAACTTC. This sequence encodes CASTDGTIGEQNF.